This paragraph covers one T cell receptor (beta chain) sequence. This sample was taken from a study of beta chain features in type 1 diabetes. TCRB transcripts that were expressed got sequenced, as all of the isolated RNA had been reverse transcribed. This table comes from immunoSEQ multiplex PCR, and its TCRdb copy is limited to in-frame clones, with some not included. Here the sample spans approximately 150,000 clones, approximately 9% being singletons. The CDR3 is 15 amino acids. Germline V gene lookup returns CDR1 MNHEY and CDR2 SVGAGI. V lost 5 bases, J lost 5 bases, and 7 bases stayed unmatched.

This clonotype originated in a woman aged 18-35 years in good health. The sequencing input was central memory CD4+ T cells from blood. The rearrangement uses TRBV6-5 and TRBJ2-3, with 10 bases fitting TRBD2. The CDR3 here is CASSGASGGRDTQYF. The DNA for the CDR3 is TGTGCCAGCAGTGGGGCTAGCGGGGGAAGAGATACGCAGTATTTT.